The entry below describes one TCR beta chain. Diagnostic criteria defined recently for definite or probable disease were met by the Susac syndrome patients. This sample was taken from a study of CD8 T cells in Susac syndrome. RNA was extracted with the RNeasy kit, and a quantity of about 0.45 to 1 ug was reverse transcribed using random hexamers. TCRdb re-derived calls from the immunoSEQ multiplex PCR reads in MiXCR, one entry per CDR3 protein. In the table there are just under 95,000 distinct CDR3 sequences, 85% to 95% of which are singletons. Germline V gene lookup returns CDR1 MDHEN and CDR2 SYDVKM. V shed 5 bases and J shed 7 bases, with 18 bases lying between them. The CDR3 runs 15 residues.

This rearrangement joins TRBV28 to TRBJ1-5; a weak D match, TRBD1 (6 bases). The sequencing sample was made of CD4+ T cells from PBMCs. This TCR was recovered from a human donor with Susac syndrome. CDR3 residues: CASSPRRGAGQPQHF. The CDR3 nucleotides are TGTGCCAGCAGTCCACGACGGGGGGCGGGACAGCCCCAGCATTTT.